Each of the 21 T cell receptor beta chains below was sequenced from the same sample in a study of identical twins. TCRdb re-analysed the 5' RACE reads in MiXCR, keeping a single row per CDR3 protein. Of hundreds of thousands of distinct CDR3 sequences listed, about 12% are singletons. The same data also contributed to another study, on yellow fever vaccine responses in identical twins.

The sample taken for sequencing was PBMCs. These receptors were taken from a young woman in good health.

This clonotype was recorded a few times. The gene calls are TRBV27 and TRBJ2-7; D is possibly TRBD2 (6 bases). The V end lost 2 bases, the J end lost 0 bases, and 8 bases lay between the germline ends. The germline V gene has CDR1 MNHEY and CDR2 SMNVEV (reference sequence). This CDR3 region has 14 residues. The CDR3 sequence: CASSLGRNSYEQYF. Written as DNA, the CDR3 is TGTGCCAGCAGTTTAGGGAGGAACTCCTACGAGCAGTACTTC.

This clonotype was found a few times. The chain recombines TRBV20-1 with TRBJ2-3, with 8 bases lining up with TRBD1. The germline gives CDR1 DFQATT, CDR2 SNEGSKA (reference sequence). The CDR3 runs 14 residues. V dropped 2 bases and J dropped 4; count of bases not matched to a gene: 5. The CDR3 spells CSARKTGAPDTQYF. The CDR3, as DNA: TGCAGTGCTAGAAAGACAGGGGCGCCAGATACGCAGTATTTT.

This clonotype was found many times. This chain uses TRBV9 with TRBJ2-2; 8 bases are shared with TRBD2. The junction had 5 bases not matched to a gene; V was cut back by 4 bases and J by 6 bases. This CDR3 has 14 amino acids. Germline loops: CDR1 SGDLS, CDR2 YYNGEE. The chain's CDR3 is CASSSPGGSGELFF. CDR3 coding DNA: TGTGCCAGCAGCTCGCCGGGGGGGTCCGGGGAGCTGTTTTTT. The variable domain in full, completed from reference TRBV9 and TRBJ2-2, reads DSGVTQTPKHLITATGQRVTLRCSPRSGDLSVYWYQQSLDQGLQFLIQYYNGEERAKGNILERFSAQQFPDLHSELNLSSLELGDSALYFCASSSPGGSGELFFGEGSRLTVL.

As concerns this clonotype: A much larger clone differs by one base, so this may be a read error. V gene TRBV10-3 combines with J gene TRBJ2-2, with D perhaps matching TRBD2 (5 bases). CDR1 is ENHRY, CDR2 SYGVKD, per germline. The CDR3 has 14 amino acids. DNA of the CDR3: TGTGCCATCAGTGAGCAGGTTAACACCGGGGAGCCGTTTTTT. This gives the protein CAISEQVNTGEPFF.

The chain couples TRBV11-2 to TRBJ2-1; the match to TRBD1 covers 8 bases. The CDR3 length is 16 residues. Germline V lookup: CDR1 SGHAT, CDR2 FQNNGV. The V and J ends lost 2 bases and 7 bases, in that order; junction bases with no gene match: 10. CDR3 region: CASSLFGQGARNEQFF. DNA for the CDR3: TGTGCCAGCAGCTTATTTGGGCAGGGGGCGCGGAATGAGCAGTTCTTC.

This clonotype was detected many times. V is TRBV29-1 and J is TRBJ1-2; weak D call: TRBD1 (6 bases). There are 11 residues in the CDR3. V was shortened by 2 bases and J by 7 bases, with 8 bases between the two germline ends. The germline V gene encodes CDR1 SQVTM and CDR2 ANQGSEA. The CDR3 DNA sequence: TGCAGCGTTGAACAGGGGATTGGCTACACCTTC. This sequence encodes CSVEQGIGYTF.

V gene TRBV9 combines with J gene TRBJ2-2, with D perhaps given as TRBD1 or TRBD2 (5 bases each). Germline loops: CDR1 SGDLS, CDR2 YYNGEE. The CDR3 runs 16 residues. With 0 bases removed from V and 3 bases from J, the gap between germline ends came to 12 bases. CDR3 DNA sequence: TGTGCCAGCAGCGTAGCCGGGACGGGCTACACCGGGGAGCTGTTTTTT. The encoded protein is CASSVAGTGYTGELFF.

This clonotype was counted only a few times. The chain has TRBV7-6 and TRBJ1-4, with TRBD1 identical over 7 bases. CDR1 and CDR2 from the germline V gene are SGHVS and FNYEAQ. This CDR3 comprises 16 residues. The trim removed 0 bases at V and 8 bases at J, leaving 9 bases unmatched. The CDR3 loop is CASSLAATGYWEKLFF. For the CDR3, the DNA is TGTGCCAGCAGCTTAGCGGCGACAGGGTATTGGGAAAAACTGTTTTTT.

The genes are TRBV5-1 and TRBJ2-4, with TRBD1 identical over 7 bases. The CDR3 runs to 15 residues. Germline V gene sequence: CDR1 SGHRS, CDR2 YFSETQ. V gave up 0 bases and J gave up 8 bases; unmatched junction bases: 8. Written as DNA, the CDR3 is TGCGCCAGCAGCTTGGGGCCCACAGGGGTAGACATTCAGTACTTC. As protein: CASSLGPTGVDIQYF. Full variable domain (remainder filled in from reference TRBV5-1 and TRBJ2-4): KAGVTQTPRYLIKTRGQQVTLSCSPISGHRSVSWYQQTPGQGLQFLFEYFSETQRNKGNFPGRFSGRQFSNSRSEMNVSTLELGDSALYLCASSLGPTGVDIQYFGAGTRLSVL.

This clonotype was found a few times. The gene calls are TRBV6-1 and TRBJ2-1; D might be TRBD1 (5 bases). Per germline, CDR1 MNHNS and CDR2 SASEGT. CDR3 length: 12 amino acids. V lost 6 bases to trimming and J lost 8 bases, with 11 bases between them. CDR3 sequence: CASRARVDEQFF. The DNA of the CDR3 is TGTGCCAGCAGAGCCAGGGTCGATGAGCAGTTCTTC.

In this sample, this clonotype turned up a few times. This sequence joins TRBV29-1 and TRBJ1-1; 8 bases map to TRBD1. Losses at the gene ends were 6 bases for V and 7 bases for J; bases not matched to a gene: 10. CDR1 SQVTM and CDR2 ANQGSEA come from the germline V gene. This CDR3 spans 13 amino acids. As DNA, the CDR3 is TGCAGCGTCTTGACAGGGGCCGTAGGTGAAGCTTTCTTT. It specifies CSVLTGAVGEAFF.

In this sample, this clonotype turned up a few times. V usage is TRBV11-2 and J usage is TRBJ2-3, with unresolved D. This CDR3 spans 15 amino acids. V lost 0 bases and J lost 4, with 11 bases in between. CDR1 and CDR2 (germline): SGHAT, FQNNGV. CDR3 in DNA: TGTGCCAGCAGCTTAGATCCCAGCGTGCCAGATACGCAGTATTTT. Translated, it gives CASSLDPSVPDTQYF.

This clonotype was seen only a few times. This chain uses TRBV5-1 with TRBJ2-7; 8 bases line up with TRBD2. After removal of 0 bases from V and 2 bases from J, the junction contained 10 bases not matched to a gene. Per the germline V gene, CDR1 is SGHRS and CDR2 is YFSETQ. This CDR3 has 17 residues. CDR3 DNA: TGCGCCAGCAGCTTGGAGTCGACGACTAGCGTAACCTACGAGCAGTACTTC. Translated, it gives CASSLESTTSVTYEQYF.

V and J are TRBV3-1 and TRBJ2-3; 7 bases line up with TRBD2. The CDR3 loop spans 18 amino acids. Germline CDR1 and CDR2: LGHDT and YNNKEL (reference sequence). The junction had 13 bases not matched to a gene; V was cut back by 0 bases and J by 4 bases. The CDR3 region has the DNA TGTGCCAGCAGCCAAGACCCTTGGAGCGCGGGAGTTTCAGATACGCAGTATTTT. It translates to CASSQDPWSAGVSDTQYF.

This chain connects TRBV15 to TRBJ2-3; D may be TRBD2 (5 bases). V shed 4 bases and J shed 2 bases, with 31 bases lying between them. The CDR3 is made up of 21 amino acids. Germline CDR1 LNHNV, CDR2 YYDKDF (reference sequence). This CDR3 is CATSTPYPGIRRAEITDTQYF. The DNA of the CDR3 is TGTGCCACCAGCACTCCCTACCCCGGGATACGGCGAGCGGAGATCACAGATACGCAGTATTTT. Full variable domain (rest looked up from reference TRBV15 and TRBJ2-3): DAMVIQNPRYQVTQFGKPVTLSCSQTLNHNVMYWYQQKSSQAPKLLFHYYDKDFNNEADTPDNFQSRRPNTSFCFLDIRSPGLGDTAMYLCATSTPYPGIRRAEITDTQYFGPGTRLTVL.

This clonotype was counted many times. V and J are TRBV29-1 and TRBJ2-3; 12 bases align to TRBD2. In germline, CDR1 is SQVTM, CDR2 ANQGSEA. The junction had 8 bases not matched to a gene; V was cut back by 4 bases and J by 0 bases. The CDR3 is 17 amino acids. This chain's CDR3 is CSVGLRGTSGSTDTQYF. The CDR3 DNA is TGCAGCGTTGGACTCCGAGGGACTAGCGGGAGCACAGATACGCAGTATTTT.

This chain connects TRBV4-1 to TRBJ1-2; no firm D call. Per the germline V gene, CDR1 is MGHRA and CDR2 is YSYEKL. CDR3 length: 14 amino acids. Trimming took 1 base from V and 2 from J, leaving 8 bases between them. The CDR3 bases are TGCGCCAGCAGCCAAGGCCCCCAAAACTATGGCTACACCTTC. It specifies CASSQGPQNYGYTF.

This clonotype was seen a handful of times. This sequence joins TRBV20-1 and TRBJ2-7; possibly TRBD1 for D (6 bases). This CDR3 has 14 amino acids. From germline, CDR1 is DFQATT and CDR2 SNEGSKA (reference sequence). Trimming removed 6 bases at V and 5 bases at J, with 20 bases between. The chain's CDR3 is CSAQSRQEADEQYV. Here the CDR3 DNA reads TGCAGTGCCCAATCAAGACAGGAGGCTGACGAGCAGTACGTC.

The sample holds a few counts of this clonotype. This chain links TRBV4-1 with TRBJ2-2; TRBD1 aligns across 7 bases. Germline V CDR1 and CDR2: MGHRA, YSYEKL. The length of the CDR3 is 14 residues. The junction had 4 bases not matched to a gene; V was cut back by 6 bases and J by 3 bases. CDR3 residues: CASRQGPDTGELFF. Written as DNA, the CDR3 is TGCGCCAGCAGACAGGGGCCGGACACCGGGGAGCTGTTTTTT.

This clonotype showed up just a few times. The chain recombines TRBV24-1 with TRBJ2-5; 8 nucleotides match TRBD1. This CDR3 comprises 14 residues. V lost 10 bases, J lost 5 bases, and 11 bases stayed unmatched. The germline CDR1 and CDR2 sequences are KGHDR and SFDVKD. This CDR3 reads CATGQGLASETQYF. Here the CDR3 DNA reads TGTGCCACTGGACAGGGTTTGGCGTCGGAGACCCAGTACTTC.

The table lists this clonotype with a few counts. The genes are TRBV20-1 and TRBJ2-1; the match to TRBD1 covers 7 bases. Germline trimming cut 6 bases from V and 9 bases from J; bases unmatched to any gene: 11. CDR3 length: 13 residues. CDR1 is DFQATT, CDR2 SNEGSKA, per germline (reference sequence). CDR3 loop: CSAWDSRGGEQFF. CDR3 coding DNA: TGCAGTGCCTGGGACAGCCGAGGGGGTGAGCAGTTCTTC.